A selection of T cell receptor beta chains follows, all from one sample in a study of T cells after yellow fever vaccination. TCRdb used MiXCR to reprocess the 5' RACE reads, holding one entry per CDR3 protein. Of hundreds of thousands of distinct CDR3 sequences listed, roughly 4% are singletons. Sequenced material: PBMCs, taken 5 days after the yellow fever booster vaccination. The source of these receptors is a man aged 18 to 30 who received the YFV17D yellow fever vaccine. Both conserved end residues are part of each CDR3. D genes are given only for firm matches. Rows may omit the clone size; those that give it use once, few, many or a size class.

clone_size	d_call	v_call	j_call	cdr3_aa	cdr3_nt
many	.	TRBV5-6	TRBJ2-5	CASSLGRGGTQYF	TGTGCCAGCAGCTTGGGCAGGGGCGGGACCCAGTACTTC
few	.	TRBV7-2	TRBJ2-2	CASSLFRGRNTGELFF	TGTGCCAGCAGCTTATTTAGGGGTCGTAACACCGGGGAGCTGTTTTTT
many	.	TRBV4-1	TRBJ2-3	CASRDHTTDTQYF	TGCGCCAGTCGGGACCACACCACAGATACGCAGTATTTT
.	.	TRBV7-9	TRBJ1-6	CASSLWSSPLHF	TGTGCCAGCAGCTTATGGTCTTCACCCCTCCACTTT
.	.	TRBV6-5	TRBJ2-1	CASSPRGNEQLF	TGTGCCAGCAGCCCCCGCGGCAATGAGCAGTTGTTC
.	.	TRBV4-1	TRBJ1-1	CASSRVVSVSTEAFF	TGCGCCAGCAGCCGGGTGGTCTCCGTCAGCACTGAAGCTTTCTTT
few	.	TRBV7-2	TRBJ2-5	CASSLGPYKTETQYF	TGTGCCAGCAGCTTAGGGCCCTATAAGACGGAGACCCAGTACTTC
few	.	TRBV18	TRBJ2-3	CASSPDGGLDTQYF	TGTGCCAGCTCACCAGACGGGGGGCTTGATACGCAGTATTTT
few	.	TRBV20-1	TRBJ1-2	CSASPQYYGYTF	TGCAGTGCTAGTCCACAGTACTATGGCTACACCTTC
few	.	TRBV23-1	TRBJ1-5	CASSQTSDVNQPQHF	TGCGCCAGCAGTCAAACTTCGGATGTCAATCAGCCCCAGCATTTT
many	TRBD1	TRBV6-5	TRBJ2-3	CASSRTGVLRTDTQYF	TGTGCCAGCAGTAGGACAGGGGTGCTACGCACAGATACGCAGTATTTT